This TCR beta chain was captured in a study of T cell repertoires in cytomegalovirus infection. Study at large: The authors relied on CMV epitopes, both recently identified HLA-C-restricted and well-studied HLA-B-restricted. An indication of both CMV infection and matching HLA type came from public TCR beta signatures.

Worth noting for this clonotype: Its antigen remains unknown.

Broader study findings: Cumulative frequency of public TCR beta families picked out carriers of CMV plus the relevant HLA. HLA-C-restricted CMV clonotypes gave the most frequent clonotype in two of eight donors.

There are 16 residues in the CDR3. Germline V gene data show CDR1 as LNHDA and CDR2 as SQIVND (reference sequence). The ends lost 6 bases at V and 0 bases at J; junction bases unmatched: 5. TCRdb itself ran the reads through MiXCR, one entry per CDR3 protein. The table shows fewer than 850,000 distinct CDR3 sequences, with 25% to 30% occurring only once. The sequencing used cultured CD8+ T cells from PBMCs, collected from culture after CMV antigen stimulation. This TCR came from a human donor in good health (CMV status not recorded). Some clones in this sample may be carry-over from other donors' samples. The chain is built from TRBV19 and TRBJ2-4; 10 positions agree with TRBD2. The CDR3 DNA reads TGTGCCAGTAGGATGAGCGGGGGGGCAGCCAAAAACATTCAGTACTTC. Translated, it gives CASRMSGGAAKNIQYF. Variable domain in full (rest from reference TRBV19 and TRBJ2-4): DGGITQSPKYLFRKEGQNVTLSCEQNLNHDAMYWYRQDPGQGLRLIYYSQIVNDFQKGDIAEGYSVSREKKESFPLTVTSAQKNPTAFYLCASRMSGGAAKNIQYFGAGTRLSVL.